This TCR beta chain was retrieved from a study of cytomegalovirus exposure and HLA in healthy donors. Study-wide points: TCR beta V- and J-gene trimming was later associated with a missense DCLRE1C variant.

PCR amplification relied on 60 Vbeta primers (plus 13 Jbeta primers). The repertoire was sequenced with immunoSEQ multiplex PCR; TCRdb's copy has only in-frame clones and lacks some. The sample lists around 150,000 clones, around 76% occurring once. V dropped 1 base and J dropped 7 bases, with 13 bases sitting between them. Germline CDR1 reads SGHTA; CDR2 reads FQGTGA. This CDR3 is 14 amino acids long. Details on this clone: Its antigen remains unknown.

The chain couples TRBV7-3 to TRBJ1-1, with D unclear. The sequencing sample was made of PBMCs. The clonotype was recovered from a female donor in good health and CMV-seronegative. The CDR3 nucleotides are TGTGCCAGCAGCTTAAGCTCGGGGAATGGTGAAGCTTTCTTT. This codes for CASSLSSGNGEAFF.